In this sample, the clone carrying this T cell receptor (beta chain) turned up once. Germline V lookup: CDR1 MNHEY, CDR2 SMNVEV (reference sequence). With V trimmed by 5 bases and J by 2 bases, 7 bases remained unmatched. CDR3 size: 15 residues. The sample belongs to a study of blood T cell repertoires in COVID-19. The wider study: Acute and convalescent COVID-19 specimens originated in the United States, Italy and Spain.

Across about two dozen US areas, participants ranged in age from about 18 to 100 years. Cohort 3 recovery required two negative PCRs, clearance, or symptom resolution. TCRdb's table, derived via immunoSEQ multiplex PCR, lists solely in-frame clones and lacks some. The sample contains a few hundred thousand clones, over 85% of which appear only once. The sequencing sample was made of PBMCs or T cells enriched from blood (not recorded which). The sequence came from a woman aged 30 to 39 who had recovered from COVID-19. The chain recombines TRBV27 with TRBJ2-7; TRBD1 agrees at 9 bases. The CDR3 is CASSPSGQGTYEQYF. As DNA, the CDR3 is TGTGCCAGCAGTCCATCGGGACAGGGAACCTACGAGCAGTACTTC.